A single sample gave rise to the 17 T cell receptor beta chains below, sequenced in a study of radiotherapy plus CTLA-4 blockade in lung cancer. The method was immunoSEQ multiplex PCR; TCRdb's version includes in-frame clones alone and lacks a portion of them. The profile shows 85,000 to 90,000 clones, approximately 79% of them singletons. The sample consisted of peripheral blood, taken from a patient treated with radiotherapy plus ipilimumab. The origin of the receptors is a human donor with non-small cell lung cancer that progressed on radiotherapy plus ipilimumab.

The chain is built from TRBV15 and TRBJ1-1, with D uncertain. The V gene's germline CDR1 is LNHNV and CDR2 YYDKDF (reference sequence). The CDR3 is made up of 13 amino acids. V lost 5 bases, J lost 1 base, and 8 bases lay in between. The CDR3 sequence is CATSVLRNTEAFF. In DNA, the CDR3 is TGTGCCACCAGCGTCTTAAGGAACACTGAAGCTTTCTTT.

This sequence joins TRBV6-5 and TRBJ1-4; D possibly corresponds to TRBD1 (6 bases). This CDR3 contains 15 residues. Germline CDR1 MNHEY, CDR2 SVGAGI. The ends were cut back, 6 bases at V and 7 bases at J, with 18 bases in the middle. CDR3 nucleotide sequence: TGTGCCAGCAGCCAACCCCCAGGGGCGGGTGAAAAACTGTTTTTT. Protein: CASSQPPGAGEKLFF.

The chain combines TRBV28 with TRBJ2-1, with 9 bases matching TRBD1. V shed 4 bases and J 5 bases; nucleotides not matched to a gene: 6. CDR3 length: 15 residues. Germline V gene data show CDR1 as MDHEN and CDR2 as SYDVKM. As DNA, the CDR3 is TGTGCCAGCAGTTCCGGGACAGGGCGGGACAATGAGCAGTTCTTC. This translates into CASSSGTGRDNEQFF.

This chain links TRBV27 with TRBJ2-5, with D maybe TRBD1 (5 bases). This CDR3 region has 13 residues. The germline V gene has CDR1 MNHEY and CDR2 SMNVEV (reference sequence). V shed 6 bases and J shed 6 bases, with 14 bases lying between them. The CDR3 DNA is TGTGCCAGCAGCCGTATGGGGCGGCAGACCCAGTACTTC. As protein: CASSRMGRQTQYF.

The chain employs TRBV5-1 and TRBJ2-2; D may be TRBD1 (5 bases). Germline V CDR1 and CDR2: SGHRS, YFSETQ. The CDR3 extends over 15 amino acids. V lost 6 bases and J lost 0, with 12 bases in between. The CDR3 spells CASTQGNANTGELFF. The CDR3 region has the DNA TGCGCCAGCACCCAGGGTAATGCGAACACCGGGGAGCTGTTTTTT.

This sequence joins TRBV6-6 and TRBJ2-4, with a possible D match to TRBD2 (6 bases). This CDR3 spans 14 amino acids. V was shortened by 6 bases and J by 3 bases, with 12 bases between the two germline ends. CDR1 and CDR2 from the germline V gene are MNHNY and SVGAGI (reference sequence). CDR3 protein: CASSPAGGKNIQYF. Written as DNA, the CDR3 is TGTGCCAGCAGCCCGGCCGGGGGCAAAAACATTCAGTACTTC.

The chain employs TRBV29-1 and TRBJ1-2; 9 bases match TRBD1. The CDR3 has 13 residues. Losses at the gene ends were 4 bases for V and 6 bases for J; bases not matched to a gene: 6. Germline V gene data show CDR1 as SQVTM and CDR2 as ANQGSEA. The CDR3 region is CSVGDRDSDGYTF. The CDR3 DNA follows: TGCAGCGTTGGGGACAGGGACTCGGATGGCTACACCTTC.

The chain joins TRBV28 to TRBJ1-5; tentative D call: TRBD1 (5 bases). Germline values: CDR1 MDHEN, CDR2 SYDVKM. The CDR3 length is 16 residues. Trimming stripped 5 bases from V and 6 bases from J, with 20 bases between. The CDR3 region has the DNA TGTGCCAGCAGTCCCTTATCGGGGGGAAAAGCTCAGCCCCAGCATTTT. This codes for CASSPLSGGKAQPQHF.

The rearrangement joins TRBV5-1 to TRBJ2-1; TRBD1 matches 7 bases. Looked up from germline, CDR1 is SGHRS and CDR2 is YFSETQ. The CDR3 has 13 amino acids. With 4 bases clipped from V and 8 bases from J, the junction kept 6 bases outside the gene matches. The CDR3 reads CASSKTGIDEQFF. DNA for the CDR3: TGCGCCAGCAGCAAGACAGGGATCGATGAGCAGTTCTTC.

The count of this clone is one. The V and J genes are TRBV28 and TRBJ2-7, with 14 positions matching TRBD2. Losses at the gene ends were 2 bases for V and 2 bases for J; bases not matched to a gene: 8. The CDR3 contains 18 residues. CDR1 is MDHEN and CDR2 is SYDVKM in the germline V gene. As DNA, the CDR3 is TGTGCCAGCAGTTTAGGGACTAGCGGGAGTCACGTAGCCTACGAGCAGTACTTC. It yields the protein CASSLGTSGSHVAYEQYF.

This clone was seen a single time. V is TRBV28 and J is TRBJ1-5; tentatively, D is TRBD1 (6 bases). Trimming removed 2 bases from V and 0 bases from J, with 17 bases in between. CDR3 size: 18 residues. Germline lookup yields CDR1 MDHEN and CDR2 SYDVKM. DNA for the CDR3: TGTGCCAGCAGTTTACGGGGGGCCTGGGACTATAGCAATCAGCCCCAGCATTTT. Its translation: CASSLRGAWDYSNQPQHF.

The V and J genes are TRBV7-3 and TRBJ2-5, with 8 bases identical to TRBD2. The germline V gene encodes CDR1 SGHTA and CDR2 FQGTGA. The CDR3 loop spans 16 amino acids. Losses at the gene ends were 1 base for V and 4 bases for J; bases not matched to a gene: 8. The CDR3 DNA follows: TGTGCCAGCAGCTTAAACCAGCGGGAGCATAGAGAGACCCAGTACTTC. This codes for CASSLNQREHRETQYF.

This clone was counted a single time. This chain joins TRBV11-2 and TRBJ2-1; tentative D call: TRBD1 (5 bases). Trimming pared 0 bases from V and 0 bases from J, leaving 12 bases between. Germline V lookup: CDR1 SGHAT, CDR2 FQNNGV. This CDR3 is 17 amino acids long. The chain's CDR3 is CASSLDARVLSYNEQFF. CDR3 nucleotide sequence: TGTGCCAGCAGCTTAGATGCCAGGGTTCTCTCCTACAATGAGCAGTTCTTC.

This clone has just a few counts. This rearrangement joins TRBV5-5 to TRBJ2-5; D gene uncertain. V gave up 4 bases and J gave up 5 bases, with 12 bases separating them. Germline CDR1 SGHKS, CDR2 YYEKEE (reference sequence). This CDR3 is built from 13 residues. CDR3 DNA sequence: TGTGCCAGCAGCCTGACCGGGCCGGAGACCCAGTACTTC. It encodes CASSLTGPETQYF.

The chain couples TRBV21-1 to TRBJ1-5; the table's TRBD1 call for D was not verified on the DNA. TRBV21-1 is designated a pseudogene. The CDR3 consists of 20 residues. The CDR3 sequence is CASSKVVTGKKPWSNQPQHF. The CDR3 bases are TGTGCCAGCAGCAAAGTTGTAACAGGGAAGAAGCCTTGGAGCAATCAGCCCCAGCATTTT.

V and J are TRBV6-1 and TRBJ2-3, with 8 bases lining up with TRBD1. CDR3 length: 14 residues. V trimming: 5 bases; J trimming: 3 bases; junction bases outside the gene matches: 4. Germline CDR1 and CDR2: MNHNS and SASEGT. In nucleotides, the CDR3 is TGTGCCAGCAGTTGGACAGGGATTACAGATACGCAGTATTTT. The encoded protein is CASSWTGITDTQYF.

This clone was seen a handful of times. CDR3 sequence (DNA): TGTGCCAGCAGTTCCACCGGCAATGAGCAGTTCTTC. Protein product: CASSSTGNEQFF. The V call is TRBV11-1, the J call TRBJ2-1, with D hard to call. From germline, CDR1 is SGHAT and CDR2 FQDESV (reference sequence). CDR3 length equals 12 residues. The ends were cut back, 6 bases at V and 6 bases at J, with 9 bases in the middle.